Shown below are 21 T cell receptor beta chains from a single sample sequenced in a study of PD-1 blockade in classical Hodgkin lymphoma. Every patient relapsed after autologous stem cell transplantation, and brentuximab vedotin exposure varied. Negative magnetic selection isolated CD4+ T cells from thawed PBMCs. Profiled with immunoSEQ multiplex PCR; TCRdb holds only in-frame clones, not every one. The sample includes roughly 10,000 clones, 60% to 80% of them seen just once. The sequencing here drew on CD4+ T cells from blood, taken at baseline. Receptors were obtained from a human donor with classical Hodgkin lymphoma.

The chain combines TRBV7-8 with TRBJ2-1; TRBD1 is a possible D gene (6 bases). CDR3 length: 15 amino acids. In germline, CDR1 is SGHVS, CDR2 FQNEAQ. V gave up 1 base and J gave up 9 bases, with 16 bases separating them. The CDR3 DNA follows: TGTGCCAGCAGCTTAGGAGAACAGGGATTAACTGAGCAGTTCTTC. Protein: CASSLGEQGLTEQFF.

The J gene is TRBJ1-2, the V gene TRBV18, with D uncertain. Looked up from germline, CDR1 is KGHSH and CDR2 is LQKENI. The CDR3 length is 13 residues. Between the trimmed V and J ends, which lost 3 bases and 2 bases, there was a span of 7 bases. The CDR3 nucleotides are TGTGCCAGCTCACCTGACACGAACTATGGCTACACCTTC. The encoded protein is CASSPDTNYGYTF.

This rearrangement joins TRBV5-5 to TRBJ2-6; D could derive from TRBD1 or TRBD2 (5 bases each). CDR3 size: 15 residues. The germline V gene encodes CDR1 SGHKS and CDR2 YYEKEE (reference sequence). The CDR3 here is CASRGPSSGANVLTF. Here the CDR3 DNA reads TGTGCGAGCCGGGGCCCCAGCTCTGGGGCCAACGTCCTGACTTTC.

The chain joins TRBV6-6 to TRBJ2-7, with no clear D. V lost 2 bases and J 0 bases, leaving 5 bases between the germline ends. This CDR3 has 13 amino acids. Germline V lookup: CDR1 MNHNY, CDR2 SVGAGI (reference sequence). The CDR3 nucleotides read TGTGCCAGCAGTTACCAGAGCTCCTACGAGCAGTACTTC. Protein product: CASSYQSSYEQYF.

V gene TRBV27 combines with J gene TRBJ2-7, with a possible D match to TRBD2 (6 bases). Germline V gives CDR1 MNHEY, CDR2 SMNVEV (reference sequence). The CDR3 has 14 residues. The V end lost 5 bases, the J end lost 4 bases, and 15 bases lay between the germline ends. The CDR3 reads CASSPRGVFYEQYF. The DNA for the CDR3 is TGTGCCAGCAGTCCCCGCGGGGTTTTTTACGAGCAGTACTTC.

This chain connects TRBV5-1 to TRBJ1-2, with D tentatively TRBD1 (6 bases). Trimming cost V 2 bases and J 7 bases, with 15 bases left between them. The CDR3 length is 14 residues. CDR1 is SGHRS, CDR2 YFSETQ, per germline. The CDR3 nucleotides read TGCGCCAGCAGCTTAGACGCGCAGGGGTTTGGCTACACCTTC. Translated, it gives CASSLDAQGFGYTF.

The chain joins TRBV5-4 to TRBJ2-7; 9 bases line up with TRBD2. CDR3 length equals 16 residues. The germline CDR1 and CDR2 sequences are SGHNT and YYREEE (reference sequence). The ends lost 4 bases at V and 7 bases at J; junction bases unmatched: 15. The CDR3 reads CASSVGLAGGPVEQYF. The CDR3 DNA sequence: TGTGCCAGCAGCGTAGGCTTGGCGGGAGGGCCGGTTGAGCAGTACTTC.

The V and J genes are TRBV7-6 and TRBJ2-1; 13 bases agree with TRBD2. Germline CDR1 SGHVS, CDR2 FNYEAQ. There are 22 residues in the CDR3. Unmatched junction bases numbered 15, after V lost 0 bases and J lost 1 base. As DNA, the CDR3 is TGTGCCAGCAGCTTAGCGGCCAGAACGGGACTAGCGGGGACCGCATCCTACAATGAGCAGTTCTTC. Its protein product is CASSLAARTGLAGTASYNEQFF.

V gene TRBV7-2 combines with J gene TRBJ2-1; no clear D. With 5 bases removed from V and 8 bases from J, the gap between germline ends came to 10 bases. CDR3 length equals 12 residues. CDR1 is SGHTA and CDR2 is FQGNSA in the germline V gene. In nucleotides, the CDR3 is TGTGCCAGCAGCCGACCTCGGTATGAGCAGTTCTTC. Its protein product is CASSRPRYEQFF.

The rearrangement links TRBV5-1 to TRBJ2-1, with D unclear. The germline V gene has CDR1 SGHRS and CDR2 YFSETQ. Between the trimmed V and J ends, which lost 1 base and 0 bases, there was a span of 5 bases. There are 14 residues in the CDR3. In DNA, the CDR3 is TGCGCCAGCAGCTTGCGGGCCTCCTACAATGAGCAGTTCTTC. This sequence encodes CASSLRASYNEQFF.

The J gene is TRBJ2-7, the V gene TRBV28; TRBD1 agrees at 7 bases. Trimming at V came to 3 bases and at J to 0 bases, leaving 14 bases not matched to a gene. CDR1 is MDHEN and CDR2 is SYDVKM in the germline V gene. This CDR3 region has 18 residues. CDR3 region: CASSFYPGHWDSSYEQYF. CDR3 sequence (DNA): TGTGCCAGCAGTTTTTACCCTGGTCATTGGGACAGCTCCTACGAGCAGTACTTC. The complete variable domain, with remaining parts taken from reference TRBV28 and TRBJ2-7, reads DVKVTQSSRYLVKRTGEKVFLECVQDMDHENMFWYRQDPGLGLRLIYFSYDVKMKEKGDIPEGYSVSREKKERFSLILESASTNQTSMYLCASSFYPGHWDSSYEQYFGPGTRLTVT.

The gene calls are TRBV4-2 and TRBJ2-1, with a possible D match to TRBD1 (5 bases). The CDR3 contains 14 residues. Per germline, CDR1 LGHNA and CDR2 YNFKEQ. Trimming removed 0 bases at V and 2 bases at J, with 5 bases between. CDR3 sequence (DNA): TGTGCCAGCAGCCAAGACAGGGCCTACAATGAGCAGTTCTTC. Translation: CASSQDRAYNEQFF.

This rearrangement joins TRBV5-1 to TRBJ2-2; 11 nucleotides match TRBD2. The CDR3 extends over 16 amino acids. Germline values: CDR1 SGHRS, CDR2 YFSETQ. V lost 4 bases, J lost 4 bases, and 6 bases stayed unmatched. The CDR3 is CASSRTSGSFTGELFF. CDR3 DNA: TGCGCCAGCAGCCGCACTAGCGGGAGCTTCACCGGGGAGCTGTTTTTT.

This sequence joins TRBV5-5 and TRBJ1-1, with unresolved D. Germline loops: CDR1 SGHKS, CDR2 YYEKEE (reference sequence). V was trimmed by 4 bases and J by 1 base, leaving 11 bases between them. CDR3 length equals 14 residues. CDR3 protein: CASSPDSGNTEAFF. The CDR3 bases are TGTGCCAGCAGCCCGGACTCAGGGAACACTGAAGCTTTCTTT.

In this sample, this clone turned up a few times. V usage is TRBV5-1 and J usage is TRBJ2-2, with a possible D match to TRBD2 (6 bases). V gave up 0 bases and J gave up 4 bases, with 10 bases separating them. CDR1 and CDR2 from the germline V gene are SGHRS and YFSETQ. CDR3 size: 15 residues. CDR3 in amino acids: CASSLDGRSTGELFF. In DNA form, the CDR3 reads TGCGCCAGCAGCTTGGATGGGAGGAGCACCGGGGAGCTGTTTTTT.

The V call is TRBV4-1, the J call TRBJ2-5, with 9 positions matching TRBD1. This CDR3 is built from 19 residues. The trim removed 0 bases at V and 4 bases at J, leaving 15 bases unmatched. Looked up from germline, CDR1 is MGHRA and CDR2 is YSYEKL. CDR3 sequence (DNA): TGCGCCAGCAGCCAAGATTGGGTTCCCGGGACAGGGTATCGAGAGACCCAGTACTTC. Its protein product is CASSQDWVPGTGYRETQYF.

Here the CDR3 reads CASGSGGYLGNNEQFF. The CDR3 coding sequence is TGTGCTAGTGGTTCGGGCGGATACCTTGGGAACAATGAGCAGTTCTTC. The chain uses TRBV12-5 and TRBJ2-1; the D is unclear. This CDR3 has 16 amino acids. The germline V and J ends were trimmed by 4 bases and 5 bases, with 18 bases remaining between them. CDR1 and CDR2 from the germline V gene are LGHNT and FRNRAP.

This clone was counted once. This chain uses TRBV7-2 with TRBJ1-5, with no clear D. V was cut by 5 bases and J by 3 bases, with 14 bases left in between. The CDR3 spans 15 residues. In germline, CDR1 is SGHTA, CDR2 FQGNSA. The CDR3 loop reads CASSVSPDFNQPQHF. In DNA, the CDR3 is TGTGCCAGCAGCGTAAGCCCAGATTTCAATCAGCCCCAGCATTTT.

This chain uses TRBV4-2 with TRBJ1-6, with D possibly being TRBD1 (5 bases). Germline values: CDR1 LGHNA, CDR2 YNFKEQ. The V gene lost 0 bases and the J gene lost 8 bases, with 17 bases spanning the gap. The CDR3 extends over 17 amino acids. CDR3 protein: CASSQDNWGGDDSPLHF. The CDR3 DNA reads as TGTGCCAGCAGCCAAGATAATTGGGGGGGAGATGATTCACCCCTCCACTTT.

V gene TRBV18 combines with J gene TRBJ1-1; D is possibly TRBD1 (5 bases). Trimming removed 1 base from V and 6 bases from J, with 15 bases in between. Germline V gene lookup returns CDR1 KGHSH and CDR2 LQKENI. The CDR3 length is 15 residues. The CDR3 DNA follows: TGTGCCAGCTCACCACGCGGTCTCCAAGGGGCTGAAGCTTTCTTT. This sequence encodes CASSPRGLQGAEAFF.

V usage is TRBV27 and J usage is TRBJ2-1; TRBD2 matches 7 bases. The CDR3 extends over 17 amino acids. V lost 5 bases, J lost 3 bases, and 13 bases stayed unmatched. Looked up from germline, CDR1 is MNHEY and CDR2 is SMNVEV (reference sequence). The CDR3 loop is CASSGGGQLTLYNEQFF. CDR3 DNA sequence: TGTGCCAGCAGTGGGGGAGGGCAGCTAACCCTCTACAATGAGCAGTTCTTC.